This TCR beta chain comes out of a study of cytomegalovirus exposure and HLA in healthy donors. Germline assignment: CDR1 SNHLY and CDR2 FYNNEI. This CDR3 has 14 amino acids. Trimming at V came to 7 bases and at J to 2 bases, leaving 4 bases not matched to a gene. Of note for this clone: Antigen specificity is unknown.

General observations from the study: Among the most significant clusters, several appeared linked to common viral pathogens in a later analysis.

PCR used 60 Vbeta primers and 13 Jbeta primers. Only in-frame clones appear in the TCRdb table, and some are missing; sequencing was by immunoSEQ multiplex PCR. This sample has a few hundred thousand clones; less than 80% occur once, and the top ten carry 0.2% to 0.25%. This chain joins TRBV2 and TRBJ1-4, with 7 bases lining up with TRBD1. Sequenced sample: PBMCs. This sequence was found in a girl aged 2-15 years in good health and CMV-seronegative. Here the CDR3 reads CASNIQGTNEKLFF. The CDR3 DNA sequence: TGTGCCAGCAATATACAGGGGACTAATGAAAAACTGTTTTTT.